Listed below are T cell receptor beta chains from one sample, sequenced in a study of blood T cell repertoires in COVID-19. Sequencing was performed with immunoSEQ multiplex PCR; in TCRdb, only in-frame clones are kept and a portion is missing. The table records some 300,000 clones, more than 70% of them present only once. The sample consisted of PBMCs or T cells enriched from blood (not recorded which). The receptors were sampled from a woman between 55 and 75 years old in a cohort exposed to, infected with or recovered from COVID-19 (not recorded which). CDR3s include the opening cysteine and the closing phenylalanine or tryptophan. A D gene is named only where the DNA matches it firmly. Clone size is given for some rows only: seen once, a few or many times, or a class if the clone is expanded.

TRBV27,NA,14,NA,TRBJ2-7,TGTGCCAGCAGTTCAGGGGCCCTGATCTACGAGCAGTACTTC,CASSSGALIYEQYF
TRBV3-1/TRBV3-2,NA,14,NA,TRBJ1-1,TGTGCCAGCAGCCAAGGGGGCATGAACACTGAAGCTTTCTTT,CASSQGGMNTEAFF
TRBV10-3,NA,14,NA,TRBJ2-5,TGTGCCATCAGTGAGACCACAGGGTGGGAGACCCAGTACTTC,CAISETTGWETQYF
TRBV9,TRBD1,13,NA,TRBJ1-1,TGTGCCAGCAGTGGGACAGCGAACACTGAAGCTTTCTTT,CASSGTANTEAFF
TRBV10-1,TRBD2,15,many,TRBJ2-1,TGCGCCAGCAGTGAAGGGACTAGGAGAAGCAATGAGCAGTTCTTC,CASSEGTRRSNEQFF
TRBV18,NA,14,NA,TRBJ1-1,TGTGCCAGCTCACCCCGACAGGAGAACACTGAAGCTTTCTTT,CASSPRQENTEAFF
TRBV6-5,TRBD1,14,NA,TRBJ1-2,TGTGCCAGCAGAGAGACAGGGGCGGGATATGGCTACACCTTC,CASRETGAGYGYTF
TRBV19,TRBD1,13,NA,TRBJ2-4,TGTGCCAGCACAGGGGGCGCGAAAAACATTCAGTACTTC,CASTGGAKNIQYF
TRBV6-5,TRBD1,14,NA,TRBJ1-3,TGTGCCAGCAGTTCACAGGGGAACGGAAACACCATATATTTT,CASSSQGNGNTIYF
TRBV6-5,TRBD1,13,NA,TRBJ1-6,TGTGCCAGGCCTAGACAGGGGGAATCACCCCTCCACTTT,CARPRQGESPLHF
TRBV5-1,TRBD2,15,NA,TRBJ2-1,TGCGCCAGCAGCTATCGGACTAGCGGGAGTCATGAGCAGTTCTTC,CASSYRTSGSHEQFF
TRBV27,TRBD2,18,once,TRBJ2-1,TGTGCCAGCAGTTTGGTGGTAGCGGGAGGTCCTTCCTACAATGAGCAGTTCTTC,CASSLVVAGGPSYNEQFF
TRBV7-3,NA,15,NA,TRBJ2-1,TGTGCCAGCAGCTCGGGTAGCAGCTCCTACAATGAGCAGTTCTTC,CASSSGSSSYNEQFF
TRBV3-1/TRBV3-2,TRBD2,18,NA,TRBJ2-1,TGTGCCAGCAGCTCAGGACTAGCGGGAGACCTCTCCTACAATGAGCAGTTCTTC,CASSSGLAGDLSYNEQFF
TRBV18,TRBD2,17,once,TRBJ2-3,TGTGCCAGCTCACCGTTCGGGGGTAGCGGGAGATCAGATACGCAGTATTTT,CASSPFGGSGRSDTQYF
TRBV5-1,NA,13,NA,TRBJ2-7,TGCGCCAGCAGCTTGGGTCTTGGCCACGAGCAGTACTTC,CASSLGLGHEQYF
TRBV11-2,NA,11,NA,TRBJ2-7,TGTGCCAGCAGCTTACTCCCCGAGCAGTACTTC,CASSLLPEQYF
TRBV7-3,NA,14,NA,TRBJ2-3,TGTGCCAGCAGCTTAACGAGGAGCACAGATACGCAGTATTTT,CASSLTRSTDTQYF
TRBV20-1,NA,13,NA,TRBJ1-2,TGCAGTGCTAGTAATAGGGAGGCCTATGGCTACACCTTC,CSASNREAYGYTF
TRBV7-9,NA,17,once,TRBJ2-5,TGTGCCAGCAGCTTAGAGATGGTGAACAGGGTCGGTGTTGCCCAGTACTTC,CASSLEMVNRVGVAQYF
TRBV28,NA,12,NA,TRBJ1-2,TGTGCCAGCAGTTTTCGGGGGATTGGCTACACCTTC,CASSFRGIGYTF
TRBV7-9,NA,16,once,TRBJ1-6,TGTGCCAGCAGCCTGAGGGGACAAACAGGGAATTCACCCCTCCACTTT,CASSLRGQTGNSPLHF
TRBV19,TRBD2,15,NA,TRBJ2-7,TGTGCCAGTAGTATAGGCGGGACTAGCCCCTACGAGCAGTACTTC,CASSIGGTSPYEQYF
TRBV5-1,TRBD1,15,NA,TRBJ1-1,TGCGCCAGCAGCTTGGAAGGACAGGGGAACACTGAAGCTTTCTTT,CASSLEGQGNTEAFF
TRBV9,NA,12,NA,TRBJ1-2,TGTGCCAGCAGCGTAGATAGCTATGGCTACACCTTC,CASSVDSYGYTF
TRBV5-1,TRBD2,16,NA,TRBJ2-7,TGCGCCAGCAGCTTGGGGACTAGCGGGAGTTCCCACGAGCAGTACTTC,CASSLGTSGSSHEQYF
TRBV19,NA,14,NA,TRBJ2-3,TGTGCCAGTAGTACGGGTCCGGGCACAGATACGCAGTATTTT,CASSTGPGTDTQYF
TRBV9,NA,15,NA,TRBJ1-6,TGTGCCAGCAGCGCCCGGGCAGGGGAAAATTCACCCCTCCACTTT,CASSARAGENSPLHF
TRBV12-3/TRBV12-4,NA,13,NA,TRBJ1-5,TGTGCCAGCAGTCCTTCGTTCAATCAGCCCCAGCATTTT,CASSPSFNQPQHF
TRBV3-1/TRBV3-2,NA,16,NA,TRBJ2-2,TGTGCCAGCAGCCAGCCCAGAGGGCTCGGCACCGGGGAGCTGTTTTTT,CASSQPRGLGTGELFF
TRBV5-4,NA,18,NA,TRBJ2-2,TGTGCCAGCAGCTTTGGGTCAGGGAAAAGGGTGAACACCGGGGAGCTGTTTTTT,CASSFGSGKRVNTGELFF
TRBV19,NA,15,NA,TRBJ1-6,TGTGCCAGTAGTATCCCGGCAGGGATCTATTCACCCCTCCACTTT,CASSIPAGIYSPLHF
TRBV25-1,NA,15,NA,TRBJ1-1,TGTGCCAGCAGTGAATGGGGCAGGGGAAACACTGAAGCTTTCTTT,CASSEWGRGNTEAFF
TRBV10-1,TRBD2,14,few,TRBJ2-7,TGCGCCAGCAGTGAACTAGCGGGAGGCTACGAGCAGTACTTC,CASSELAGGYEQYF
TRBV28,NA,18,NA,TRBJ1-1,TGTGCCAGCAGTTTAAATGGCTATGAGGGGGTGGTGAACTCTGAAGCTTTCTTT,CASSLNGYEGVVNSEAFF
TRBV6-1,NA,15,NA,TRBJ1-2,TGTGCCAGCAGTGAAGAATGGGACACCCCTCCGGGCTACACCTTC,CASSEEWDTPPGYTF
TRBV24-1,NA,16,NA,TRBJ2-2,TGTGCCACCAGTGACGCCGGGTCCCCGGGCACCGGGGAGCTGTTTTTT,CATSDAGSPGTGELFF
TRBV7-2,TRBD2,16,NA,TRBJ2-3,TGTGCCAGCAGTTCTCCTGCTAGCGGGAGTCCAGATACGCAGTATTTT,CASSSPASGSPDTQYF
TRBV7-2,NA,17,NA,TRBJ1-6,TGTGCCAGCAGCCGGAGGCCCCAATACGGGGATAATTCACCCCTCCACTTT,CASSRRPQYGDNSPLHF
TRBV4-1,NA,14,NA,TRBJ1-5,TGCGCCAGCAGCCAAGATCGAGGCAATCAGCCCCAGCATTTT,CASSQDRGNQPQHF
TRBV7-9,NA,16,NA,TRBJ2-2,TGTGCCAGCAGCTCCGTTACTCGCGGAAACACCGGGGAGCTGTTTTTT,CASSSVTRGNTGELFF
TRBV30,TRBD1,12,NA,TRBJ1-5,TGTGCCTGGTCGACAGGGGGGCAGCCCCAGCATTTT,CAWSTGGQPQHF
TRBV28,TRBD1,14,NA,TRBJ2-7,TGTGCCAGCAGTTTTGGGGACAGGGGGCCTGGGCAGTACTTC,CASSFGDRGPGQYF
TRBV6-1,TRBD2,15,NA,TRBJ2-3,TGTGCCAGCAGTGAAGGGGGAGGGAGGACAGATACGCAGTATTTT,CASSEGGGRTDTQYF
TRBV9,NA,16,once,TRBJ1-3,TGTGCCAGCAGCACCTCCCCGCCGCAGGGTGGAAACACCATATATTTT,CASSTSPPQGGNTIYF
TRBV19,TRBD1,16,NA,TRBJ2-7,TGTGCCAGTAGTATAGATAAACAGGGGAACTTCTACGAGCAGTACTTC,CASSIDKQGNFYEQYF
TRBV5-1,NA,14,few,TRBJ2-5,TGCGCCAGCAGCTTGAGCGCGGGGAAGGAGACCCAGTACTTC,CASSLSAGKETQYF
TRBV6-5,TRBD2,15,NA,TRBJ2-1,TGTGCCACCCATGGGCAAGCGGGACTATACAATGAGCAGTTCTTC,CATHGQAGLYNEQFF
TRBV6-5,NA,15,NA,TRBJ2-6,TGTGCCAGCAGTTACTCCAGGGCTGGGGCCAACGTCCTGACTTTC,CASSYSRAGANVLTF
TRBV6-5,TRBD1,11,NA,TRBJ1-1,TGTGCCAGCCAGGGGGGCACTGAAGCTTTCTTT,CASQGGTEAFF
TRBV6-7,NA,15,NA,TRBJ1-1,TGTGCCAGCAGTTCCCTAGGGAGGCCGAACACTGAAGCTTTCTTT,CASSSLGRPNTEAFF